This T cell receptor (beta chain) is drawn from a study of T cells in Graves' hyperthyroidism and ophthalmopathy. Findings and limits, study-wide: Most clonotypes expanded in thyroid above 0.001 were likewise present in blood.

Absent ophthalmopathy progression within 18 months defined stable Graves' hyperthyroidism. Recently diagnosed hyperthyroidism of less than 2 months' duration affected patients aged 18 to 65. Clinicians diagnosed patients from clinical symptoms, serum thyroxine and TRAb, thyroid ultrasound and orbital computed tomography. Amplified regions were TCR beta CDR3 sequences from RNA transcripts. The TCR CDR3 was amplified in a first-round RT-PCR using the HTBI primer set. Each CDR3 protein gets one entry after TCRdb re-called the multiplex PCR reads with MiXCR. The sample lists 600,000 or so distinct CDR3 sequences, 46% occurring once. A remark on this clonotype: Its target is not known.

The germline CDR1 and CDR2 sequences are LNHNV and YYDKDF (reference sequence). With 0 bases removed from V and 7 bases from J, the gap between germline ends came to 10 bases. CDR3 length: 14 amino acids. Sequencing was performed on peripheral blood or thyroid tissue (not recorded which). The chain carries TRBV15 and TRBJ1-5, with D possibly being TRBD1 (6 bases). The source is a woman in her late teens or twenties with Graves' hyperthyroidism. CDR3 coding DNA: TGTGCCACCAGCAGAGATCGAGGGGGGCAGCCCCAGCATTTT. Residues: CATSRDRGGQPQHF.